These 10 T cell receptor beta chains originate from one sample sequenced in a study of beta chain features in type 1 diabetes. As every portion of the isolated RNA was reverse transcribed, the sequencing read expressed TCRB transcripts. Profiled with immunoSEQ multiplex PCR; TCRdb holds only in-frame clones, not every one. The data contain roughly 150,000 clones, 11% of them seen just once; the ten biggest clones take up under 2.5%. Material: central memory CD4+ T cells from blood. These receptors all come from a man between 18 and 35 years old in good health.

The chain joins TRBV28 to TRBJ1-2, with 8 bases lining up with TRBD1. The CDR3 has 13 amino acids. V dropped 2 bases and J dropped 7; count of bases not matched to a gene: 3. The germline CDR1 and CDR2 sequences are MDHEN and SYDVKM. CDR3 amino acids: CASSLDRGRGYTF. The CDR3 DNA sequence: TGTGCCAGCAGTTTAGACAGGGGCCGTGGCTACACCTTC.

The rearrangement joins TRBV9 to TRBJ1-3; tentatively, D is TRBD1 (5 bases). There are 16 residues in the CDR3. V gave up 0 bases and J gave up 3 bases, with 13 bases separating them. Germline values: CDR1 SGDLS, CDR2 YYNGEE. CDR3 protein: CASSVGFGARGNTIYF. The CDR3 bases are TGTGCCAGCAGCGTAGGGTTTGGGGCGCGTGGAAACACCATATATTTT.

This chain uses TRBV28 with TRBJ2-7; D gene ambiguous. The germline CDR1 and CDR2 sequences are MDHEN and SYDVKM. The length of the CDR3 is 15 residues. V was shortened by 5 bases and J by 0 bases, with 14 bases between the two germline ends. The CDR3 nucleotides read TGTGCCAGCAGTCCCCCCCACACGAGCTCCTACGAGCAGTACTTC. It codes for CASSPPHTSSYEQYF.

This clone was detected only a few times. V gene TRBV5-1 combines with J gene TRBJ1-4; 9 nucleotides agree with TRBD1. This CDR3 is 14 amino acids long. Unmatched junction bases numbered 6, after V lost 4 bases and J lost 8 bases. Looked up from germline, CDR1 is SGHRS and CDR2 is YFSETQ. Here the CDR3 DNA reads TGCGCCAGCAGCCCTGGGACAGGGCGGGAAAAACTGTTTTTT. Protein: CASSPGTGREKLFF.

This clone was detected a few times. This chain joins TRBV5-1 and TRBJ2-3; D not certain. Trimming stripped 0 bases from V and 3 bases from J, with 17 bases between. Per the germline V gene, CDR1 is SGHRS and CDR2 is YFSETQ. This CDR3 comprises 17 residues. DNA of the CDR3: TGCGCCAGCAGCTTGGCCCCCCCGGGCTCAGCGACAGATACGCAGTATTTT. Amino acids: CASSLAPPGSATDTQYF.

This CDR3 is CASSFPRQGLNTEAFF. The DNA for the CDR3 is TGTGCCAGCAGCTTCCCGAGACAGGGCTTGAACACTGAAGCTTTCTTT. The chain joins TRBV11-1 to TRBJ1-1; TRBD1 aligns across 7 bases. Germline trimming cut 3 bases from V and 0 bases from J; bases unmatched to any gene: 7. The germline CDR1 and CDR2 sequences are SGHAT and FQDESV (reference sequence). This CDR3 is built from 16 residues.

V gene TRBV30 combines with J gene TRBJ1-5; weak D call: TRBD1 (5 bases). Germline-derived CDR1 and CDR2 are GTSNPN and SVGIG (reference sequence). The CDR3 is made up of 15 amino acids. V lost 3 bases and J lost 3, with 15 bases in between. The CDR3: CAWSPGAGNNQPQHF. The CDR3 DNA is TGTGCCTGGAGCCCCGGGGCAGGGAACAATCAGCCCCAGCATTTT.

Note on this clone: This may be a read error, as it is one base from a much larger clone. This chain links TRBV7-2 with TRBJ2-7; D remains unclear. The germline V gene encodes CDR1 SGHTA and CDR2 FQGNSA. V lost 3 bases and J 2 bases, leaving 5 bases between the germline ends. The CDR3 sequence is 12 residues long. The CDR3 bases are TGTGCCAGCAGCTTTGCAGCCTACGAGCAGTACTTC. Amino acids: CASSFAAYEQYF.

This sequence joins TRBV5-1 and TRBJ2-7, with 7 bases identical to TRBD1. The length of the CDR3 is 18 residues. J lost 3 bases, V lost 2 bases, and 17 bases had no gene match. Germline loops: CDR1 SGHRS, CDR2 YFSETQ. CDR3 nucleotide sequence: TGCGCCAGCAGCTTAAACAGGGGCGCAACGGCAAATCGCTACGAGCAGTACTTC. Protein product: CASSLNRGATANRYEQYF.

This clone was counted a few times. The sample has other DNA sequences that encode this CDR3 too. The rearrangement uses TRBV14 and TRBJ2-7, with D maybe TRBD1 (6 bases). The CDR3 runs 14 residues. Trimming removed 4 bases from V and 0 bases from J, with 10 bases in between. Germline CDR1 SGHDN, CDR2 FVKESK. The CDR3 nucleotides read TGTGCCAGCAGCCCACAGGGTTTCTCCTACGAGCAGTACTTC. Translated, it gives CASSPQGFSYEQYF.